These 4 T cell receptor beta chains were all obtained from the same sample, sequenced in a study of T cell responses to AZD1222 COVID-19 vaccine. TCRdb's table, derived via immunoSEQ multiplex PCR, lists solely in-frame clones and lacks some. The profile shows 80,000 to 100,000 clones, approximately 85% of them singletons. The sequenced sample was peripheral blood, obtained 28 days after the second AZD1222 dose. The receptor set was obtained from an adult who received the AZD1222 COVID-19 vaccine.

This rearrangement joins TRBV11-2 to TRBJ1-1; D unclear. Germline V gene sequence: CDR1 SGHAT, CDR2 FQNNGV. Trimming removed 3 bases at V and 1 base at J, with 6 bases between. The CDR3 runs to 13 residues. The CDR3 nucleotides are TGTGCCAGCAGCTTTCATGGGAACACTGAAGCTTTCTTT. The encoded protein is CASSFHGNTEAFF. Variable domain in full (rest from reference TRBV11-2 and TRBJ1-1): EAGVAQSPRYKIIEKRQSVAFWCNPISGHATLYWYQQILGQGPKLLIQFQNNGVVDDSQLPKDRFSAERLKGVDSTLKIQPAKLEDSAVYLCASSFHGNTEAFFGQGTRLTVV.

This chain connects TRBV28 to TRBJ2-3, with D hard to call. The CDR3 has 13 amino acids. The V end lost 5 bases, the J end lost 3 bases, and 9 bases lay between the germline ends. The V gene's germline CDR1 is MDHEN and CDR2 SYDVKM. As DNA, the CDR3 is TGTGCCAGCAGTCCGTCTGTAACAGATACGCAGTATTTT. Translated: CASSPSVTDTQYF.

This clone was observed a handful of times. This chain connects TRBV29-1 to TRBJ2-2; TRBD1 might be the D (6 bases). The CDR3 is made up of 15 amino acids. The germline CDR1 and CDR2 sequences are SQVTM and ANQGSEA. Trimming removed 2 bases at V and 0 bases at J, with 10 bases between. The CDR3 protein is CSVERPGANTGELFF. Written as DNA, the CDR3 is TGCAGCGTTGAACGTCCAGGGGCGAACACCGGGGAGCTGTTTTTT.

The chain recombines TRBV19 with TRBJ2-1; maybe TRBD1 (7 bases). CDR3 length: 13 amino acids. Germline CDR1 is LNHDA and CDR2 is SQIVND (reference sequence). The V end lost 0 bases, the J end lost 13 bases, and 13 bases lay between the germline ends. The CDR3 protein is CASSIDQGGAQFF. In nucleotides, the CDR3 is TGTGCCAGTAGTATAGATCAGGGGGGCGCCCAGTTCTTC.